These 18 T cell receptor beta chains were sequenced from one sample in a study of shared T cell receptors in the human thymus. Only in-frame clones appear in the TCRdb table, and some are missing; sequencing was by immunoSEQ multiplex PCR. This sample has hundreds of thousands of clones, with around 87% found just once. The same specimen was also included in a second study, on human thymus T cells.

The specimen was thymocytes. These receptors originate from a boy less than two years old with a congenital heart defect.

This chain links TRBV5-1 with TRBJ2-5; the match to TRBD2 covers 7 bases. CDR3 length: 19 amino acids. CDR1 SGHRS and CDR2 YFSETQ come from the germline V gene. V was clipped by 1 base and J by 4 bases; unmatched bases: 19. This chain's CDR3 is CASSLPGGIASSVPETQYF. For the CDR3, the DNA is TGCGCCAGCAGCTTGCCCGGGGGGATAGCCAGCAGTGTTCCAGAGACCCAGTACTTC.

The chain recombines TRBV4-3 with TRBJ2-2; a weak D match, TRBD2 (5 bases). This CDR3 contains 16 residues. Germline V CDR1 and CDR2: LGHNA, YSLEER. V was trimmed by 0 bases and J by 4 bases, leaving 12 bases between them. CDR3 DNA: TGCGCCAGCAGCCAAGAAGAGGGAGTGAGCACCGGGGAGCTGTTTTTT. Translating gives CASSQEEGVSTGELFF.

The chain couples TRBV28 to TRBJ2-1, with TRBD2 matching 12 bases. Germline lookup yields CDR1 MDHEN and CDR2 SYDVKM. J gave up 0 bases and V 6 bases, and 12 bases lay outside the gene matches. The CDR3 extends over 19 amino acids. The CDR3 DNA sequence: TGTGCCAGCAGCCTCCCTGGGACTAGCGGGTTAAGCTCCTACAATGAGCAGTTCTTC. It encodes CASSLPGTSGLSSYNEQFF. The full variable domain, completed using reference TRBV28 and TRBJ2-1, is DVKVTQSSRYLVKRTGEKVFLECVQDMDHENMFWYRQDPGLGLRLIYFSYDVKMKEKGDIPEGYSVSREKKERFSLILESASTNQTSMYLCASSLPGTSGLSSYNEQFFGPGTRLTVL.

This clone showed up just once. The chain has TRBV9 and TRBJ2-1; perhaps TRBD1 as D (5 bases). The CDR3 loop spans 13 amino acids. The V gene lost 0 bases and the J gene lost 9 bases, with 10 bases spanning the gap. CDR1 and CDR2 from the germline V gene are SGDLS and YYNGEE. CDR3 sequence (DNA): TGTGCCAGCAGCGTAGGAGTAGGGGCTGAGCAGTTCTTC. Protein: CASSVGVGAEQFF.

The chain joins TRBV27 to TRBJ2-7; D possibly corresponds to TRBD1 (6 bases). Trimming removed 6 bases at V and 1 base at J, with 13 bases between. Per the germline V gene, CDR1 is MNHEY and CDR2 is SMNVEV (reference sequence). The CDR3 has 14 amino acids. CDR3 loop: CASSNRVGSYEQYF. CDR3 sequence (DNA): TGTGCCAGCAGCAACAGGGTGGGGTCCTACGAGCAGTACTTC.

The chain couples TRBV7-8 to TRBJ2-5, with 7 bases matching TRBD1. The J call is in doubt because the DNA end fits TRBJ2-7 better. This CDR3 has 18 amino acids. Germline V gene data show CDR1 as SGHVS and CDR2 as FQNEAQ. The CDR3 bases are TGTGCCAGCAGCTTAGCGAGAATGACAGGGTTAAAATCCTACGAGCAGTACTTC. This encodes CASSLARMTGLKSYEQYF.

The chain joins TRBV19 to TRBJ1-2; D unresolved. The germline V gene encodes CDR1 LNHDA and CDR2 SQIVND (reference sequence). The CDR3 extends over 12 amino acids. Trimming removed 5 bases at V and 4 bases at J, with 8 bases between. The CDR3 DNA reads as TGTGCCAGTAGTCAACAGAGCTATGGCTACACCTTC. It specifies CASSQQSYGYTF.

This rearrangement joins TRBV6-5 to TRBJ2-7; D possibly corresponds to TRBD1 (6 bases). CDR1 MNHEY and CDR2 SVGAGI come from the germline V gene. V dropped 1 base and J dropped 3 bases, with 10 bases sitting between them. CDR3 size: 14 residues. For the CDR3, the DNA is TGTGCCAGCAGTTACTTGGGACACGGCTACGAGCAGTACTTC. It specifies CASSYLGHGYEQYF.

The rearrangement uses TRBV5-6 and TRBJ1-5, with 11 bases aligning to TRBD1. Germline V gene sequence: CDR1 SGHDT, CDR2 YYEEEE. V gave up 5 bases and J gave up 3 bases; unmatched junction bases: 4. The CDR3 contains 15 residues. This chain's CDR3 is CASSYGQGANQPQHF. DNA of the CDR3: TGTGCCAGCAGTTACGGACAGGGGGCCAATCAGCCCCAGCATTTT. The full variable domain, rest sourced from reference TRBV5-6 and TRBJ1-5, is DAGVTQSPTHLIKTRGQQVTLRCSPKSGHDTVSWYQQALGQGPQFIFQYYEEEERQRGNFPDRFSGHQFPNYSSELNVNALLLGDSALYLCASSYGQGANQPQHFGDGTRLSIL.

The V call is TRBV15, the J call TRBJ1-2; TRBD1 agrees at 10 bases. V was clipped by 11 bases and J by 6 bases; unmatched bases: 15. This CDR3 region has 15 residues. The germline CDR1 and CDR2 sequences are LNHNV and YYDKDF (reference sequence). This chain's CDR3 is CASWDRGLPKDGYTF. CDR3 in DNA: TGTGCCTCGTGGGACAGGGGCCTTCCCAAAGATGGCTACACCTTC.

CDR3 amino acids: CASSTNASAPKTQYF. CDR3 bases: TGTGCCAGTAGTACCAACGCTAGCGCCCCTAAGACCCAGTACTTC. The chain carries TRBV19 and TRBJ2-5, with D tentatively TRBD2 (6 bases). CDR3 size: 15 residues. Germline CDR1 reads LNHDA; CDR2 reads SQIVND (reference sequence). Trimming took 4 bases from V and 6 from J, leaving 18 bases between them. The full variable domain, with the rest looked up from reference TRBV19 and TRBJ2-5, is DGGITQSPKYLFRKEGQNVTLSCEQNLNHDAMYWYRQDPGQGLRLIYYSQIVNDFQKGDIAEGYSVSREKKESFPLTVTSAQKNPTAFYLCASSTNASAPKTQYFGPGTRLLVL.

The chain joins TRBV15 to TRBJ1-2, with a tentative D call TRBD1 (6 bases). The V gene's germline CDR1 is LNHNV and CDR2 YYDKDF (reference sequence). The CDR3 is made up of 14 amino acids. The ends were cut back, 5 bases at V and 0 bases at J, with 10 bases in the middle. This CDR3 reads CATSLRDTNYGYTF. CDR3 coding DNA: TGTGCCACCAGCTTACGGGACACTAACTATGGCTACACCTTC. Supplemented by reference TRBV15 and TRBJ1-2, the full variable domain reads DAMVIQNPRYQVTQFGKPVTLSCSQTLNHNVMYWYQQKSSQAPKLLFHYYDKDFNNEADTPDNFQSRRPNTSFCFLDIRSPGLGDTAMYLCATSLRDTNYGYTFGSGTRLTVV.

Written as DNA, the CDR3 is TGTGCCAGCAGCGAAAGCCCAGGGGTAGAAGCTTTCTTT. As protein: CASSESPGVEAFF. The chain joins TRBV9 to TRBJ1-1, with a tentative D call TRBD1 (6 bases). The length of the CDR3 is 13 residues. Trimming removed 3 bases from V and 8 bases from J, with 14 bases in between. Germline V gene lookup returns CDR1 SGDLS and CDR2 YYNGEE.

This chain joins TRBV29-1 and TRBJ2-7; D is uncertain. Per germline, CDR1 SQVTM and CDR2 ANQGSEA. The CDR3 has 13 residues. V lost 4 bases to trimming and J lost 0 bases, with 10 bases between them. The CDR3 coding sequence is TGCAGCGTTGGTCAGGCCTACTCCTACGAGCAGTACTTC. Translation gives CSVGQAYSYEQYF.

This clone came up a few times. The rearrangement joins TRBV7-8 to TRBJ1-1; possibly TRBD1 for D (5 bases). This CDR3 has 15 amino acids. Trimming pared 5 bases from V and 7 bases from J, leaving 20 bases between. Germline assignment: CDR1 SGHVS and CDR2 FQNEAQ. The CDR3 loop reads CASSPREEYVGEAFF. DNA of the CDR3: TGTGCCAGCAGCCCCAGGGAAGAATACGTTGGTGAAGCTTTCTTT.

The chain couples TRBV2 to TRBJ1-2, with a weak D call TRBD1 (6 bases). The CDR3 extends over 13 amino acids. V lost 8 bases and J 2 bases, leaving 12 bases between the germline ends. CDR1 is SNHLY, CDR2 FYNNEI, per germline. The CDR3 region has the DNA TGTGCCAGCCTGACAGGTCCGAACTATGGCTACACCTTC. This encodes CASLTGPNYGYTF.

V and J are TRBV7-2 and TRBJ1-3, with D uncertain. V lost 0 bases and J lost 4, with 16 bases in between. The CDR3 consists of 17 residues. Germline lookup yields CDR1 SGHTA and CDR2 FQGNSA. The CDR3 sequence: CASSLARRRGRGNTIYF. The CDR3 DNA sequence: TGTGCCAGCAGCTTAGCAAGGCGGCGGGGAAGGGGAAACACCATATATTTT.

With respect to this clone: This specimen includes other DNA sequences encoding the same CDR3. This chain uses TRBV28 with TRBJ2-7; 8 bases line up with TRBD2. J lost 3 bases, V lost 5 bases, and 3 bases had no gene match. The CDR3 totals 13 residues. The germline V gene encodes CDR1 MDHEN and CDR2 SYDVKM. CDR3 sequence reads: CASSLAGGYEQYF. The CDR3 DNA reads as TGTGCCAGCAGTCTAGCGGGTGGCTACGAGCAGTACTTC.